This is a list of T cell receptor beta chains from one sample in a study of T-cell memory formation after mild COVID-19. TCRdb fed the 5' RACE reads into MiXCR, producing one record per CDR3 protein. The sample lists around 200,000 distinct CDR3 sequences; more than 25% were seen once. Sequenced material: PBMCs or a T cell subset sorted from them (not recorded which). Receptors originate from an adult woman who had mild COVID-19 (a few samples of this study predate the infection). Cell type and time point are not known. CDR3s include the opening cysteine and the closing phenylalanine or tryptophan. D genes are given only for firm matches. The size field is filled for only some rows; it gives once, few, many or a size class.

>TRBV6-5|once|TRBJ2-6|NA
CASRRESSGANVLTF
TGTGCCAGCAGAAGGGAAAGCTCTGGGGCCAACGTCCTGACTTTC
>TRBV4-2|NA|TRBJ2-7|NA
CASSQDETPSYEQYF
TGTGCCAGCAGCCAAGACGAGACGCCCTCCTACGAGCAGTACTTC
>TRBV18|NA|TRBJ1-5|TRBD1
CASSPQRLGTGDQPQHF
TGTGCCAGCTCACCACAGAGGCTTGGGACAGGGGATCAGCCCCAGCATTTT
>TRBV20-1|once|TRBJ2-1|TRBD2
CSARERGGFRNEQFF
TGCAGTGCTAGAGAGCGGGGGGGATTCCGAAATGAGCAGTTCTTC
>TRBV7-9|few|TRBJ2-1|TRBD1
CASSRDREQFF
TGTGCCAGCAGCCGGGACAGGGAGCAGTTCTTC
>TRBV6-2/TRBV6-3|NA|TRBJ2-7|NA
CASSPRGTSYEQYF
TGTGCCAGCAGCCCACGCGGCACCTCCTACGAGCAGTACTTC
>TRBV5-1|NA|TRBJ1-6|NA
CASSNSYNSPLHF
TGCGCCAGCAGCAACTCCTATAATTCACCCCTCCACTTT
>TRBV7-2|NA|TRBJ2-7|NA
CASSLTPQGTTYEQYF
TGTGCCAGCAGCTTAACGCCCCAGGGGACGACCTACGAGCAGTACTTC
>TRBV9|NA|TRBJ2-7|TRBD1
CASSVAPQGARYEQYF
TGTGCCAGCAGCGTAGCTCCCCAGGGGGCGCGCTACGAGCAGTACTTC
>TRBV5-6|few|TRBJ2-3|NA
CASSRTGSETQYF
TGTGCCAGCAGCAGGACCGGCTCGGAGACGCAGTATTTT
>TRBV20-1|NA|TRBJ1-1|NA
CSAGIGLEAFF
TGCAGTGCTGGAATAGGGTTAGAAGCTTTCTTT
>TRBV7-9|few|TRBJ1-5|NA
CASSGEYEGNQPQHF
TGTGCCAGCAGCGGAGAGTACGAAGGCAATCAGCCCCAGCATTTT
>TRBV6-5|NA|TRBJ1-2|NA
CASRVLVAGNYGYTF
TGTGCCAGCCGGGTACTGGTGGCAGGGAACTATGGCTACACCTTC
>TRBV24-1|NA|TRBJ1-2|NA
CATSDRAAPGDLHGYTF
TGTGCCACCAGTGACCGCGCGGCACCCGGGGATCTGCATGGCTACACCTTC
>TRBV12-3/TRBV12-4|NA|TRBJ2-1|NA
CASTPPASLNEQFF
TGTGCCAGCACCCCTCCGGCGAGCCTCAATGAGCAGTTCTTC
>TRBV5-1|NA|TRBJ2-3|NA
CASSLASVTDTQYF
TGCGCCAGCAGCTTGGCAAGCGTTACAGATACGCAGTATTTT
>TRBV5-5|few|TRBJ1-1|NA
CASSLGGTNTEAFF
TGTGCCAGCAGCTTGGGGGGCACAAACACTGAAGCTTTCTTT
>TRBV25-1|NA|TRBJ2-3|TRBD1
CASSDRGLITDTQYF
TGTGCCAGCAGTGACAGGGGGCTTATCACAGATACGCAGTATTTT
>TRBV24-1|few|TRBJ2-7|NA
CATSDSRRGRPYEQYF
TGTGCCACCAGTGATTCTAGGAGGGGGCGCCCCTACGAGCAGTACTTC
>TRBV12-3/TRBV12-4|NA|TRBJ1-1|NA
CASSLGGKAFF
TGTGCCAGCAGTTTGGGGGGGAAGGCTTTCTTT
>TRBV4-2|NA|TRBJ2-1|TRBD2
CASSQDPPSGGNEQFF
TGTGCCAGCAGCCAAGATCCGCCTAGCGGGGGTAATGAGCAGTTCTTC
>TRBV6-5|few|TRBJ1-1|NA
CASSYGGVNTEAFF
TGTGCCAGCAGTTACGGGGGAGTGAACACTGAAGCTTTCTTT
>TRBV25-1|NA|TRBJ2-7|NA
CASSDAGYEQYF
TGTGCCAGCAGTGATGCTGGGTACGAGCAGTACTTC
>TRBV7-3|few|TRBJ2-1|NA
CASSLALASDEQFF
TGTGCCAGCAGCTTAGCTCTCGCAAGCGATGAGCAGTTCTTC
>TRBV20-1|few|TRBJ1-4|NA
CSASRDGRNEKLFF
TGCAGTGCCAGCCGGGACGGACGGAATGAAAAACTGTTTTTT
>TRBV29-1|few|TRBJ2-7|NA
CSVEDRVGGLEQYF
TGCAGCGTTGAAGATCGTGTTGGGGGATTAGAGCAGTACTTC
>TRBV3-1|few|TRBJ1-1|NA
CASSPIDRNTEAFF
TGTGCCAGCAGCCCGATAGACAGGAACACTGAAGCTTTCTTT
>TRBV27|NA|TRBJ1-1|NA
CASSEGTPNTEAFF
TGTGCCAGCAGTGAAGGGACACCGAACACTGAAGCTTTCTTT
>TRBV5-5|NA|TRBJ2-7|NA
CASRLDSSLAYEQYF
TGTGCCAGCAGGCTCGACAGTAGCCTTGCCTACGAGCAGTACTTC
>TRBV5-1|NA|TRBJ2-3|TRBD2
CASSDSGGNTDTQYF
TGCGCCAGCAGCGATAGCGGGGGGAACACAGATACGCAGTATTTT
>TRBV24-1|NA|TRBJ1-5|NA
CATSAAGASNQPQHF
TGTGCCACCAGTGCGGCAGGGGCTAGCAATCAGCCCCAGCATTTT
>TRBV29-1|few|TRBJ2-7|NA
CSVAQGGYEQYF
TGCAGCGTTGCCCAGGGTGGGTACGAGCAGTACTTC
>TRBV10-3|NA|TRBJ1-1|NA
CAISGQANTEAFF
TGTGCCATCAGCGGGCAGGCGAACACTGAAGCTTTCTTT
>TRBV4-3|few|TRBJ2-1|NA
CASSQFTSFSYNEQFF
TGCGCCAGCAGCCAGTTCACTAGCTTCTCCTACAATGAGCAGTTCTTC
>TRBV28|many|TRBJ1-1|NA
CASSGTALNTEAFF
TGTGCCAGCAGTGGGACGGCATTGAACACTGAAGCTTTCTTT
>TRBV20-1|few|TRBJ2-4|TRBD1
CSAEGDRGNIQYF
TGCAGTGCTGAGGGGGACAGGGGAAACATTCAGTACTTC
>TRBV25-1|NA|TRBJ1-1|TRBD1
CASSRGDARWTEAFF
TGTGCCAGCAGCAGGGGGGACGCGCGGTGGACTGAAGCTTTCTTT
>TRBV11-1|NA|TRBJ2-2|TRBD2
CASSTGLAGGRSTGELFF
TGTGCCAGCAGCACCGGACTAGCGGGAGGTCGTTCCACCGGGGAGCTGTTTTTT
>TRBV12-3/TRBV12-4|NA|TRBJ2-3|TRBD2
CASSRSGGSTDTQYF
TGTGCCAGCAGTCGTAGCGGGGGGTCCACAGATACGCAGTATTTT
>TRBV19|NA|TRBJ2-6|NA
CASSLWTGSSGANVLTF
TGTGCCAGTAGTCTATGGACGGGTAGTTCTGGGGCCAACGTCCTGACTTTC
>TRBV5-1|NA|TRBJ2-2|NA
CASSSGSANTGELFF
TGCGCCAGCAGCTCGGGGTCTGCGAACACCGGGGAGCTGTTTTTT
>TRBV6-2/TRBV6-3|NA|TRBJ2-2|TRBD2
CASSPPKGAGVTGELFF
TGTGCCAGCAGTCCCCCCAAGGGAGCGGGAGTGACCGGGGAGCTGTTTTTT
>TRBV5-1|few|TRBJ2-3|TRBD2
CASSLMASGSADTQYF
TGCGCCAGCAGCTTGATGGCTAGCGGGAGCGCAGATACGCAGTATTTT